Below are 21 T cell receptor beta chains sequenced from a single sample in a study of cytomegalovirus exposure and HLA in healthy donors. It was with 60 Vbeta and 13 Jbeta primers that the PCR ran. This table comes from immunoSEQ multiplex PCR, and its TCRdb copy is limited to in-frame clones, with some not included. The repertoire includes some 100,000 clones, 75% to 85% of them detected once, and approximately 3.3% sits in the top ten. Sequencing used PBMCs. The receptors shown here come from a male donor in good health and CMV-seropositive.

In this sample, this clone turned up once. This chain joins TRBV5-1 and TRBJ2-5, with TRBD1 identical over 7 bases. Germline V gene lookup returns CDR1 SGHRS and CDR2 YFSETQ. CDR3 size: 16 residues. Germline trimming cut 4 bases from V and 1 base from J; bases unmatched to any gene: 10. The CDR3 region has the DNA TGCGCCAGCAGCCGTGGGGACAGTACCAGCCAAGAGACCCAGTACTTC. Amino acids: CASSRGDSTSQETQYF.

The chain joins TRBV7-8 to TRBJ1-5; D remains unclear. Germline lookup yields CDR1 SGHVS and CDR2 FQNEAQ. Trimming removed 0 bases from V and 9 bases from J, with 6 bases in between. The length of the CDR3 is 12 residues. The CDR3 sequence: CASSLASRPQHF. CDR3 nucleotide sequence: TGTGCCAGCAGCTTAGCGTCTAGGCCCCAGCATTTT.

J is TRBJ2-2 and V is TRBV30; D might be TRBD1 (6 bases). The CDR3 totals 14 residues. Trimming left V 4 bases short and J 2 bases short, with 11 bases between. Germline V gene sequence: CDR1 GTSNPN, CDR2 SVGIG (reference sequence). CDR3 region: CAWNWDTNTGELFF. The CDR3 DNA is TGTGCCTGGAACTGGGACACCAACACCGGGGAGCTGTTTTTT.

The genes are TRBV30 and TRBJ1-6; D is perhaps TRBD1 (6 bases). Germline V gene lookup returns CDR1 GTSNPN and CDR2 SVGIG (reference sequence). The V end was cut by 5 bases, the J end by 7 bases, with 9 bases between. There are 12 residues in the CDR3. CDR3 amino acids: CAWDRRNSPLHF. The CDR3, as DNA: TGTGCCTGGGACAGGAGGAATTCACCCCTCCACTTT. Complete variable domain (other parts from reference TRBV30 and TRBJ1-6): SQTIHQWPATLVQPVGSPLSLECTVEGTSNPNLYWYRQAAGRGLQLLFYSVGIGQISSEVPQNLSASRPQDRQFILSSKKLLLSDSGFYLCAWDRRNSPLHFGNGTRLTVT.

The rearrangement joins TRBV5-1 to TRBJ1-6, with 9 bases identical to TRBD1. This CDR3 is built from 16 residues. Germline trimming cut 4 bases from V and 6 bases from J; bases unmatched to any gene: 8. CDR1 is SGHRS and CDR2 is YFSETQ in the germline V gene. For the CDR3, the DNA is TGCGCCAGCAGCCACCTCCTGGGACAGGGTAATTCACCCCTCCACTTT. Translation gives CASSHLLGQGNSPLHF.

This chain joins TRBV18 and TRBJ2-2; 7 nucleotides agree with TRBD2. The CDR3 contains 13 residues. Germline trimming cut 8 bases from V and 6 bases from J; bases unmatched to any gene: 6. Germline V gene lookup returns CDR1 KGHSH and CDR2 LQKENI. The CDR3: CASAELASGELFF. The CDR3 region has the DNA TGTGCCAGCGCCGAACTAGCGTCCGGGGAGCTGTTTTTT.

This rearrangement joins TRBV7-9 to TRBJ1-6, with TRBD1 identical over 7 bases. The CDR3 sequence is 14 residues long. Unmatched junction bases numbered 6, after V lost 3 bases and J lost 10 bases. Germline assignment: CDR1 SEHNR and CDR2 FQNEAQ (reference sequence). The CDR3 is CASSFNRGGSPLHF. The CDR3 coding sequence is TGTGCCAGCAGCTTTAACAGGGGAGGATCACCCCTCCACTTT.

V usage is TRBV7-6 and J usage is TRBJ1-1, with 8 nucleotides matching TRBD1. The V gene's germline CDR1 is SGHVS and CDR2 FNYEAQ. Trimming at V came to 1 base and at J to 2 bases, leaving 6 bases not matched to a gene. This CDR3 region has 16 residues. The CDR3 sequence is CASSLGVGQGNTEAFF. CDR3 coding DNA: TGTGCCAGCAGCTTAGGAGTCGGACAGGGAAACACTGAAGCTTTCTTT.

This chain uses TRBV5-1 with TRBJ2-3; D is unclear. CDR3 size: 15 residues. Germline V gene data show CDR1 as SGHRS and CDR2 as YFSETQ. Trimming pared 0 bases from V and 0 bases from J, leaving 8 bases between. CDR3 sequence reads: CASSLGQVSTDTQYF. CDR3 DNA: TGCGCCAGCAGCTTGGGGCAGGTTAGCACAGATACGCAGTATTTT.

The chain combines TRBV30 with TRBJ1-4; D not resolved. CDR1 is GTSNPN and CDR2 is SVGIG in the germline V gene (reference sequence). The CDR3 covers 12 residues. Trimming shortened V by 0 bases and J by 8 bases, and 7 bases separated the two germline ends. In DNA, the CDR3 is TGTGCCTGGAGTGTTATGGAGGAAAAACTGTTTTTT. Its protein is CAWSVMEEKLFF.

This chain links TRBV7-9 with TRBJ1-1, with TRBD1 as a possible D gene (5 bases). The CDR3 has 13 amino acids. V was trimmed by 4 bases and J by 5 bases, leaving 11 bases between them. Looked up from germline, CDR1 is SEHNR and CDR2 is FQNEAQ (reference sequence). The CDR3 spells CASSYSRGTEAFF. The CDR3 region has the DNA TGTGCCAGCAGCTACAGTAGGGGAACTGAAGCTTTCTTT. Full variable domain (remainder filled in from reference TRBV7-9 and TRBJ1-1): DTGVSQNPRHKITKRGQNVTFRCDPISEHNRLYWYRQTLGQGPEFLTYFQNEAQLEKSRLLSDRFSAERPKGSFSTLEIQRTEQGDSAMYLCASSYSRGTEAFFGQGTRLTVV.

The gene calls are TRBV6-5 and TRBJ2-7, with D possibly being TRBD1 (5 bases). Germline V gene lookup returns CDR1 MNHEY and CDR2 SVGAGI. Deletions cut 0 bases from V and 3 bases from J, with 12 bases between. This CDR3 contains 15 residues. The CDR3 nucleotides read TGTGCCAGCAGTTACTCGTCGGACACCGTCTACGAGCAGTACTTC. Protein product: CASSYSSDTVYEQYF.

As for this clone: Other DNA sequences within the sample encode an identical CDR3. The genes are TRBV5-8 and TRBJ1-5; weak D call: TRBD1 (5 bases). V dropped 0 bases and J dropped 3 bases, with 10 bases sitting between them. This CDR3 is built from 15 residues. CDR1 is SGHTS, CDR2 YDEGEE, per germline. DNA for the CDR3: TGTGCCAGCAGCTTGGGAACAGGACCCAATCAGCCCCAGCATTTT. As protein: CASSLGTGPNQPQHF.

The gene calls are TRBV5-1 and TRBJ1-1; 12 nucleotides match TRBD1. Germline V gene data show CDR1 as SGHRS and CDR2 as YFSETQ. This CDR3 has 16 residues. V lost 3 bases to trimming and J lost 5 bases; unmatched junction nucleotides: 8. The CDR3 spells CASSSGQGAGWTEAFF. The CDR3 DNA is TGCGCCAGCAGCTCGGGACAGGGGGCTGGATGGACTGAAGCTTTCTTT. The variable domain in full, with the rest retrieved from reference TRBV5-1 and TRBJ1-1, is KAGVTQTPRYLIKTRGQQVTLSCSPISGHRSVSWYQQTPGQGLQFLFEYFSETQRNKGNFPGRFSGRQFSNSRSEMNVSTLELGDSALYLCASSSGQGAGWTEAFFGQGTRLTVV.

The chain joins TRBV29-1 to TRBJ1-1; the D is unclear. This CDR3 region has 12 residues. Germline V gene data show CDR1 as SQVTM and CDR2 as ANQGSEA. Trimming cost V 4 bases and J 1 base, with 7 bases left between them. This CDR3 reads CSVVNGNTEAFF. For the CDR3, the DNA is TGCAGCGTTGTCAACGGGAACACTGAAGCTTTCTTT.

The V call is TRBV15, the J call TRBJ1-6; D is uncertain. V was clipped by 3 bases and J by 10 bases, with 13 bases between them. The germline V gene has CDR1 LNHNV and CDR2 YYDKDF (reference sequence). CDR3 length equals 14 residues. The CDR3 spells CATSRGGYISPLHF. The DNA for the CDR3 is TGTGCCACCAGCAGGGGAGGTTACATATCACCCCTCCACTTT.

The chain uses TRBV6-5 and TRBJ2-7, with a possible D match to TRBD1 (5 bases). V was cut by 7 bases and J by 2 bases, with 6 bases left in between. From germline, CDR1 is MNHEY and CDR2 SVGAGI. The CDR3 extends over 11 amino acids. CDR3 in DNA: TGTGCCAGCAAGGACACCTACGAGCAGTACTTC. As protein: CASKDTYEQYF.

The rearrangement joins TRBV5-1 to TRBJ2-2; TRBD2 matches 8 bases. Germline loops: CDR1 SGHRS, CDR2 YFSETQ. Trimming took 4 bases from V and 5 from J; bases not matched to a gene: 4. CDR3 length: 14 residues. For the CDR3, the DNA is TGCGCCAGCAGCGAGCGGGGGCGTACCGGGGAGCTGTTTTTT. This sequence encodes CASSERGRTGELFF.

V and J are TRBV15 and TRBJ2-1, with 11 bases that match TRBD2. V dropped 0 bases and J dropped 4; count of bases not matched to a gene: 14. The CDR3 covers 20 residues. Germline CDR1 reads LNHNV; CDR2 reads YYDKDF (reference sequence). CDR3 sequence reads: CATSRDSGLAGGWVYNEQFF. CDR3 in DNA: TGTGCCACCAGCAGAGATTCGGGCCTAGCGGGGGGATGGGTTTACAATGAGCAGTTCTTC.

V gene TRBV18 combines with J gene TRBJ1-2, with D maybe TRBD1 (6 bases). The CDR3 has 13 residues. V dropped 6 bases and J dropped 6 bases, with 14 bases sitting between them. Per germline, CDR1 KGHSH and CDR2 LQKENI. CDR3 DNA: TGTGCCAGCTCGAAACGCAGGGGAGATGGCTACACCTTC. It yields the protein CASSKRRGDGYTF.

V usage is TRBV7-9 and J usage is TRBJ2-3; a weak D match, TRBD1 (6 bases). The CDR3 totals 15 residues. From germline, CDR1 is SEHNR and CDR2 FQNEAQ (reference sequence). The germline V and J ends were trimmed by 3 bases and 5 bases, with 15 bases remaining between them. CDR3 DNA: TGTGCCAGCAGCTTGGACAGTGGGAATAGAGATACGCAGTATTTT. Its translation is CASSLDSGNRDTQYF.